These T cell receptor beta chains were read from a single sample in a study of a mutant IDH1 vaccine in newly diagnosed glioma. Some clones are missing from TCRdb's copy, which holds only in-frame ones; the method was immunoSEQ multiplex PCR. The data show around 63,000 clones, with more than 90% seen just once and over 2.5% held by the top ten. Sequencing used PBMCs, obtained from a glioma patient treated with radiotherapy, temozolomide or both. These receptors were taken from a man aged 50-59 years with glioma. CDR3s include the opening cysteine and the closing phenylalanine or tryptophan. The order of the fields is D gene, clone size, J gene, V gene, CDR3 protein, CDR3 DNA. D genes are given only for firm matches. Size tells how often a clone was seen (once, few, many) or the class of an expanded clone, and some rows leave it out.

d_gene: -; abundance: once; j_gene: TRBJ2-7; v_gene: TRBV30; CDR3aa: CAWSVGTAYEQYF; CDR3nt: TGTGCCTGGAGTGTCGGCACAGCCTACGAGCAGTACTTC
d_gene: TRBD1; abundance: -; j_gene: TRBJ1-2; v_gene: TRBV4-1; CDR3aa: CASRTLTGGKPSNYGYTF; CDR3nt: TGCGCCAGCAGGACCTTGACAGGGGGCAAACCTTCTAACTATGGCTACACCTTC
d_gene: TRBD2; abundance: -; j_gene: TRBJ2-5; v_gene: TRBV28; CDR3aa: CASHLGGAGVSTQYF; CDR3nt: TGTGCCAGTCATCTCGGGGGAGCGGGAGTAAGTACCCAGTACTTC
d_gene: -; abundance: -; j_gene: TRBJ2-1; v_gene: TRBV29-1; CDR3aa: CSVERVNEQFF; CDR3nt: TGCAGCGTTGAGAGGGTCAATGAGCAGTTCTTC
d_gene: -; abundance: once; j_gene: TRBJ2-2; v_gene: TRBV7-9; CDR3aa: CASSPPSSGGVPVTGELFF; CDR3nt: TGTGCCAGCAGTCCTCCCTCGAGCGGCGGGGTCCCCGTCACCGGGGAGCTGTTTTTT
d_gene: -; abundance: -; j_gene: TRBJ2-7; v_gene: TRBV5-1; CDR3aa: CASSPDSYEQYF; CDR3nt: TGCGCCAGCAGCCCAGACAGTTACGAGCAGTACTTC
d_gene: -; abundance: -; j_gene: TRBJ1-5; v_gene: TRBV27; CDR3aa: CASSLSKTGISNQPQHF; CDR3nt: TGTGCCAGCAGTTTATCTAAAACAGGTATTAGCAATCAGCCCCAGCATTTT
d_gene: -; abundance: -; j_gene: TRBJ1-1; v_gene: TRBV20-1; CDR3aa: CSARSNTEAFF; CDR3nt: TGCAGTGCTCGATCGAACACTGAAGCTTTCTTT
d_gene: -; abundance: -; j_gene: TRBJ2-3; v_gene: TRBV2; CDR3aa: CASRESRIATDTQYF; CDR3nt: TGTGCCAGCAGGGAGAGTAGAATAGCTACAGATACGCAGTATTTT
d_gene: -; abundance: -; j_gene: TRBJ1-2; v_gene: TRBV18; CDR3aa: CASALTGTANGYTF; CDR3nt: TGTGCCAGCGCCTTAACCGGGACGGCCAATGGCTACACCTTC
d_gene: -; abundance: -; j_gene: TRBJ1-2; v_gene: TRBV10-3; CDR3aa: CAISVQGWDYGYTF; CDR3nt: TGTGCCATCAGTGTACAGGGATGGGACTATGGCTACACCTTC
d_gene: -; abundance: -; j_gene: TRBJ1-3; v_gene: TRBV5-4; CDR3aa: CASSLALGSGNTIYF; CDR3nt: TGTGCCAGCAGCTTGGCCCTCGGCTCTGGAAACACCATATATTTT
d_gene: -; abundance: -; j_gene: TRBJ1-2; v_gene: TRBV6-9; CDR3aa: CARTTQGLTYGYTF; CDR3nt: TGTGCCCGAACGACCCAGGGCTTGACCTATGGCTACACCTTC
d_gene: TRBD1; abundance: once; j_gene: TRBJ1-5; v_gene: TRBV18; CDR3aa: CASSKTGLGNQPQHF; CDR3nt: TGTGCCAGCTCAAAGACAGGGTTAGGCAATCAGCCCCAGCATTTT
d_gene: -; abundance: -; j_gene: TRBJ1-5; v_gene: TRBV21-1; CDR3aa: CASRTRAGRVYSNQPQHF; CDR3nt: TGTGCCAGCAGGACGAGGGCAGGGAGAGTTTATAGCAATCAGCCCCAGCATTTT
d_gene: TRBD2; abundance: -; j_gene: TRBJ2-3; v_gene: TRBV4-1; CDR3aa: CASSQGGAGGGTDTQYF; CDR3nt: TGCGCCAGCAGCCAAGGGGGAGCGGGGGGAGGCACAGATACGCAGTATTTT
d_gene: TRBD1; abundance: -; j_gene: TRBJ2-7; v_gene: TRBV28; CDR3aa: CASSTGGAVYEQYF; CDR3nt: TGTGCCAGCAGTACAGGGGGCGCAGTCTACGAGCAGTACTTC
d_gene: -; abundance: -; j_gene: TRBJ2-7; v_gene: TRBV30; CDR3aa: CAWSNWDEQYF; CDR3nt: TGTGCCTGGAGTAATTGGGATGAGCAGTACTTC
d_gene: -; abundance: -; j_gene: TRBJ2-3; v_gene: TRBV6-5; CDR3aa: CASSYSGGRLTDTQYF; CDR3nt: TGTGCCAGCAGTTACTCAGGGGGGCGCTTGACAGATACGCAGTATTTT
d_gene: -; abundance: few; j_gene: TRBJ1-5; v_gene: TRBV19; CDR3aa: CASSIERQANQPQHF; CDR3nt: TGTGCCAGTAGTATAGAACGACAGGCGAATCAGCCCCAGCATTTT
d_gene: -; abundance: -; j_gene: TRBJ2-5; v_gene: TRBV7-2; CDR3aa: CASSLTRETQYF; CDR3nt: TGTGCCAGCAGCCTGACCCGAGAGACCCAGTACTTC
d_gene: -; abundance: -; j_gene: TRBJ2-2; v_gene: TRBV15; CDR3aa: CATSRNTGELFF; CDR3nt: TGTGCCACCAGCAGAAACACCGGGGAGCTGTTTTTT
d_gene: TRBD1; abundance: -; j_gene: TRBJ1-2; v_gene: TRBV29-1; CDR3aa: CSVTGQDGYTF; CDR3nt: TGCAGCGTTACCGGACAGGATGGCTACACCTTC
d_gene: TRBD1; abundance: once; j_gene: TRBJ1-5; v_gene: TRBV28; CDR3aa: CASSPDRGWSQPQHF; CDR3nt: TGTGCCAGCAGCCCAGACAGGGGCTGGAGTCAGCCCCAGCATTTT
d_gene: -; abundance: -; j_gene: TRBJ1-2; v_gene: TRBV28; CDR3aa: CASSSPPAQGSYGYTF; CDR3nt: TGTGCCAGCAGTTCTCCTCCTGCACAGGGCTCCTATGGCTACACCTTC
d_gene: TRBD2; abundance: -; j_gene: TRBJ2-1; v_gene: TRBV7-7; CDR3aa: CASSLGTSGSGEQFF; CDR3nt: TGTGCTAGCAGCTTAGGGACTAGCGGGAGCGGTGAGCAGTTCTTC
d_gene: -; abundance: -; j_gene: TRBJ1-3; v_gene: TRBV2; CDR3aa: CASTTGISAGNTIYF; CDR3nt: TGTGCCAGTACAACAGGGATTTCGGCCGGAAACACCATATATTTT